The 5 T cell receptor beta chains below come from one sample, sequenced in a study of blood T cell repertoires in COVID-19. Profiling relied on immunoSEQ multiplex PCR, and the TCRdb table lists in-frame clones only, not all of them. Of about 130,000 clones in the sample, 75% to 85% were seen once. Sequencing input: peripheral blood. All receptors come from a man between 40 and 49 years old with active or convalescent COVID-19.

CDR3 amino acids: CASSLGQGLYTEAFF. The DNA for the CDR3 is TGCGCCAGCAGCTTGGGACAGGGATTATACACTGAAGCTTTCTTT. The rearrangement uses TRBV5-1 and TRBJ1-1; 7 positions agree with TRBD1. The CDR3 has 15 amino acids. Trimming cost V 0 bases and J 3 bases; bases outside gene matches: 5. Germline CDR1 is SGHRS and CDR2 is YFSETQ.

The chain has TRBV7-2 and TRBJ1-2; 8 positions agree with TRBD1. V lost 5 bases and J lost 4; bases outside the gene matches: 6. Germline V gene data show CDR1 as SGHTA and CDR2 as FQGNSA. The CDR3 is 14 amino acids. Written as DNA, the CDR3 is TGTGCCAGCAGCGCGGACAGGGCAGGCTATGGCTACACCTTC. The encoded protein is CASSADRAGYGYTF.

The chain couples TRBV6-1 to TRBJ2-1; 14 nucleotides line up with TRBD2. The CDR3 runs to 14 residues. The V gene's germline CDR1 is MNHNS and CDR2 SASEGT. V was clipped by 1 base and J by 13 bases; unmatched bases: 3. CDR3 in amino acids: CASSEGTSGGTQFF. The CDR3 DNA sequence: TGTGCCAGCAGTGAAGGGACTAGCGGGGGGACCCAGTTCTTC.

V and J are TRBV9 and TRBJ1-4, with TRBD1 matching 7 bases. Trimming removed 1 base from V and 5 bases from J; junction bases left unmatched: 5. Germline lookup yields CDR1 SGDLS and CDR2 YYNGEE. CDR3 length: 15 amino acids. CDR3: CASSVRDRLNEKLFF. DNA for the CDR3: TGTGCCAGCAGCGTACGGGACAGACTAAATGAAAAACTGTTTTTT.

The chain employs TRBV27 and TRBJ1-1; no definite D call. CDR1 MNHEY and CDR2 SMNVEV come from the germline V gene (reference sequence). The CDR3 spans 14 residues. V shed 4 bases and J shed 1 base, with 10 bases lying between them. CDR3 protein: CASSYRGGNTEAFF. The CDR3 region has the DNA TGTGCCAGCAGTTATCGGGGAGGGAACACTGAAGCTTTCTTT.